Listed here are 16 T cell receptor beta chains from one sample, sequenced in a study of Ad26.COV2.S vaccination and SARS-CoV-2 variants. The data were produced by immunoSEQ multiplex PCR, yet TCRdb's version contains in-frame clones alone and is incomplete. The top ten hold around 3.6% of the sample, which has roughly 380,000 clones, 80% to 90% seen once. Regarding treatment: approximately 18 received Ad26.COV2.S at low or high dose, single or two shots; roughly five received placebo; per-sample allocation not given. Following the first vaccine or placebo injection, samples were taken on day 63. Sequences were derived from peripheral blood, sampled in a trial of Ad26.COV2.S vaccine versus placebo. The receptors derive from a person between 18 and 59 years old who received the Ad26.COV2.S COVID-19 vaccine or a placebo.

V gene TRBV6-6 combines with J gene TRBJ2-7, with 13 bases matching TRBD2. Per the germline V gene, CDR1 is MNHNY and CDR2 is SVGAGI (reference sequence). With V trimmed by 6 bases and J by 2 bases, 7 bases remained unmatched. The CDR3 spans 16 residues. CDR3 DNA sequence: TGTGCCAGCAGCCCCTCAGGACTAGCGGGGGCCTACGAGCAGTACTTC. Translated: CASSPSGLAGAYEQYF.

This chain joins TRBV6-6 and TRBJ1-4; D unresolved. Germline assignment: CDR1 MNHNY and CDR2 SVGAGI (reference sequence). Between the trimmed V and J ends, which lost 7 bases and 8 bases, there was a span of 8 bases. The length of the CDR3 is 11 residues. The CDR3 DNA is TGTGCCAGCACCAAAGGGGAAAAACTGTTTTTT. This translates into CASTKGEKLFF.

The chain employs TRBV4-1 and TRBJ1-5, with D perhaps TRBD1 (5 bases). Per germline, CDR1 MGHRA and CDR2 YSYEKL. V was clipped by 4 bases and J by 0 bases, with 13 bases between them. This CDR3 has 16 amino acids. The CDR3 region is CASSRQIQHSNQPQHF. The CDR3 DNA follows: TGCGCCAGCAGCCGACAGATTCAACATAGCAATCAGCCCCAGCATTTT.

V and J are TRBV4-1 and TRBJ2-5; TRBD1 matches 7 bases. V gave up 3 bases and J gave up 2 bases; unmatched junction bases: 6. The germline gives CDR1 MGHRA, CDR2 YSYEKL. CDR3 length: 15 residues. CDR3 region: CASSHTGASQETQYF. CDR3 nucleotide sequence: TGCGCCAGCAGCCATACAGGGGCCAGTCAAGAGACCCAGTACTTC.

V is TRBV7-9 and J is TRBJ2-1; 9 bases align to TRBD2. CDR1 and CDR2 from the germline V gene are SEHNR and FQNEAQ (reference sequence). The CDR3 contains 18 residues. Losses at the gene ends were 1 base for V and 0 bases for J; bases not matched to a gene: 7. This CDR3 reads CASSLGLAGSSSYNEQFF. DNA of the CDR3: TGTGCCAGCAGCTTAGGGCTAGCGGGGAGCAGCTCCTACAATGAGCAGTTCTTC.

CDR3 DNA sequence: TGCGCCAGCAGCTTACGACAGGTTACTACAGATACGCAGTATTTT. Amino acids: CASSLRQVTTDTQYF. V usage is TRBV5-1 and J usage is TRBJ2-3; D may be TRBD1 (6 bases). Deletions cut 2 bases from V and 3 bases from J, with 13 bases between. Germline-derived CDR1 and CDR2 are SGHRS and YFSETQ. The CDR3 has 15 residues.

This clone was found once. J is TRBJ2-1 and V is TRBV5-4; a weak D match, TRBD2 (6 bases). With 4 bases removed from V and 9 bases from J, the gap between germline ends came to 17 bases. Germline lookup yields CDR1 SGHNT and CDR2 YYREEE (reference sequence). The CDR3 runs 14 residues. CDR3 in DNA: TGTGCCAGCAGCGGGGGACTTCCCGCTTCTGAGCAGTTCTTC. Protein sequence: CASSGGLPASEQFF.

This clone has only one observation. The chain couples TRBV18 to TRBJ2-1; D gene unclear. The CDR3 extends over 11 amino acids. The V end lost 4 bases, the J end lost 4 bases, and 2 bases lay between the germline ends. Germline-derived CDR1 and CDR2 are KGHSH and LQKENI. In nucleotides, the CDR3 is TGTGCCAGCTCACTTTACAATGAGCAGTTCTTC. Its protein product is CASSLYNEQFF.

The table lists this clone with a few counts. The chain uses TRBV9 and TRBJ2-3; D is unresolved. Trimming left V 3 bases short and J 2 bases short, with 4 bases between. Germline V gene sequence: CDR1 SGDLS, CDR2 YYNGEE. The CDR3 is 12 amino acids. The CDR3 region is CASSETTDTQYF. The CDR3 DNA reads TGTGCCAGCAGCGAGACCACAGATACGCAGTATTTT.

The rearrangement uses TRBV3-1 (or the pseudogene TRBV3-2) and TRBJ2-7, with TRBD1 matching over 7 bases. CDR3 length equals 14 residues. Looked up from germline, CDR1 is LGHDT and CDR2 is YNNKEL (reference sequence). V gave up 6 bases and J gave up 2 bases; unmatched junction bases: 7. CDR3: CASRWDRWPYEQYF. The CDR3 nucleotides are TGTGCCAGCAGGTGGGACAGATGGCCCTACGAGCAGTACTTC.

The chain uses TRBV5-4 and TRBJ2-7, with 8 bases that match TRBD2. With 4 bases clipped from V and 2 bases from J, the junction kept 11 bases outside the gene matches. The CDR3 is 16 amino acids. The germline gives CDR1 SGHNT, CDR2 YYREEE (reference sequence). The CDR3 region is CASSPAPTSGAYEQYF. The CDR3 bases are TGTGCCAGCAGCCCTGCTCCAACTAGCGGTGCCTACGAGCAGTACTTC.

This clone was recorded only once. This chain joins TRBV2 and TRBJ1-4; 7 nucleotides line up with TRBD1. In germline, CDR1 is SNHLY, CDR2 FYNNEI. The CDR3 is 16 amino acids. V trimming: 8 bases; J trimming: 8 bases; junction bases outside the gene matches: 17. CDR3 region: CASVEEGAVFGEKLFF. DNA for the CDR3: TGTGCCAGCGTGGAGGAGGGGGCGGTTTTCGGCGAAAAACTGTTTTTT.

The CDR3 DNA reads as TGCGCCAGCAGCCCAATGGCAGGGTCCGGGGAGCTGTTTTTT. Translation: CASSPMAGSGELFF. The J gene is TRBJ2-2, the V gene TRBV5-1, with D possibly being TRBD1 (5 bases). Germline lookup yields CDR1 SGHRS and CDR2 YFSETQ. V lost 4 bases to trimming and J lost 6 bases, with 13 bases between them. The CDR3 is 14 residues long.

The count of this clone is one. J is TRBJ2-7 and V is TRBV19; D perhaps matches TRBD2 (6 bases). V lost 5 bases to trimming and J lost 0 bases, with 11 bases between them. CDR1 and CDR2 from the germline V gene are LNHDA and SQIVND (reference sequence). This CDR3 has 14 residues. This chain's CDR3 is CASSPSGSSYEQYF. In DNA form, the CDR3 reads TGTGCCAGTAGTCCTTCCGGGAGCTCCTACGAGCAGTACTTC.

V is TRBV7-3 and J is TRBJ2-2; D may be TRBD1 (5 bases). CDR3 length equals 14 residues. Looked up from germline, CDR1 is SGHTA and CDR2 is FQGTGA. The V and J ends lost 4 bases and 2 bases respectively, with 8 bases between them. CDR3 nucleotide sequence: TGTGCCAGCAGCTCCGACAGTAACACCGGGGAGCTGTTTTTT. Its protein is CASSSDSNTGELFF.

J is TRBJ1-4 and V is TRBV11-2; the match to TRBD1 covers 9 bases. Trimming took 4 bases from V and 1 from J; bases not matched to a gene: 10. Germline V gene lookup returns CDR1 SGHAT and CDR2 FQNNGV. The CDR3 covers 18 residues. This CDR3 reads CASSSFRDRAITNEKLFF. The CDR3 DNA sequence: TGTGCCAGCAGCTCTTTCCGGGACAGGGCTATAACTAATGAAAAACTGTTTTTT.